The 3 T cell receptor beta chains below come from one sample, sequenced in a study of CD8 T cells in Susac syndrome. It was with random hexamers that about 0.45 to 1 ug RNA was reverse transcribed. TCRdb passed the immunoSEQ multiplex PCR reads through MiXCR, listing each CDR3 protein once. The sample lists roughly 80,000 distinct CDR3 sequences, 94% occurring once. The sample consisted of CD8+ T cells from PBMCs. These receptor sequences come from a human donor in good health.

The chain joins TRBV19 to TRBJ1-2; D gene unclear. From germline, CDR1 is LNHDA and CDR2 SQIVND (reference sequence). The V gene lost 4 bases and the J gene lost 0 bases, with 12 bases spanning the gap. This CDR3 has 15 amino acids. The CDR3 DNA reads as TGTGCCAGTAGTACCCCATTGCCAGCTAACTATGGCTACACCTTC. It codes for CASSTPLPANYGYTF.

This rearrangement joins TRBV20-1 to TRBJ1-6; possible D gene TRBD1, 5 bases. The CDR3 extends over 15 amino acids. Germline V gene sequence: CDR1 DFQATT, CDR2 SNEGSKA (reference sequence). Trimming removed 2 bases from V and 5 bases from J, with 13 bases in between. CDR3 DNA sequence: TGCAGTGCTAGACTGCGGGGGATCCATAATTCACCCCTCCACTTT. As protein: CSARLRGIHNSPLHF.

The chain is built from TRBV6-5 and TRBJ1-2; D might be TRBD1 (5 bases). Germline-derived CDR1 and CDR2 are MNHEY and SVGAGI. The CDR3 has 16 amino acids. The germline V and J ends were trimmed by 2 bases and 7 bases, with 20 bases remaining between them. The CDR3 DNA follows: TGTGCCAGCAGTTACGGGACTTGGTCATCTTCTCGTGGCTACACCTTC. Its translation is CASSYGTWSSSRGYTF.